The following is a TCR beta chain sequence with its context. The antigen is undetermined. These data belong to a study of brain T cells in children with intractable seizures. Study conclusions and caveats: Absence of clones before surgery may stem from lower sequencing depth. HCMV serostatus was not known, and viral specificity came from CDR3 similarity only.

Sequenced by immunoSEQ multiplex PCR; TCRdb stores in-frame clones only, minus some. The sample records 340,000 or so clones, roughly 93% being singletons. Trimming took off 4 bases at V and 4 bases at J, with 13 bases between the two ends. The CDR3 length is 15 residues. Germline CDR1 and CDR2: SEHNR and FQNEAQ (reference sequence). Sample time point: blood from clinic visit 5 months post-surgery; TSC patient then seizure free. Only cases whose brain tissue showed the highest T cell transcript signatures were sequenced. Pre-surgery treatment included at least one anti-epileptic drug. The clonotype was recovered from a boy under three years old with tuberous sclerosis and intractable seizures. The material sequenced was peripheral blood, taken approximately 5 months after surgery. The chain links TRBV7-9 to TRBJ1-4; D call uncertain. CDR3 in DNA: TGTGCCAGCAGCTCCGGACGGGCCAATAATGAAAAACTGTTTTTT. Its protein product is CASSSGRANNEKLFF.